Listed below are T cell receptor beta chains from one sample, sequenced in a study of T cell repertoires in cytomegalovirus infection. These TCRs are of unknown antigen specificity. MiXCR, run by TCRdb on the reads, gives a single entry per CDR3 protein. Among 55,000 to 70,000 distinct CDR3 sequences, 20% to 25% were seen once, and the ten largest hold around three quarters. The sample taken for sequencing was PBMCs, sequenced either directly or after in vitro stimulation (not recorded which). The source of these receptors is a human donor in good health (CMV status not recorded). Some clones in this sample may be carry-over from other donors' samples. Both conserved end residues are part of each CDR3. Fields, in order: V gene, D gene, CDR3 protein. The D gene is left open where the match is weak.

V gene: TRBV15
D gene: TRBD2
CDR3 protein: CATSREATSGSITQYF

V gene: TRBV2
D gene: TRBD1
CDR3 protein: CASTWTGPFTDTQYF

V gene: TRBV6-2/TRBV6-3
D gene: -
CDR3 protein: CASSRWTASNEQFF

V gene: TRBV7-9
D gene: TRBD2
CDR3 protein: CASTSPTSEYNEQFF

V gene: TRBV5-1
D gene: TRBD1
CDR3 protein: CASSLTGGVNTEAFF

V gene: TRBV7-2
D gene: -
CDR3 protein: CASSPMGRAGNEQFF

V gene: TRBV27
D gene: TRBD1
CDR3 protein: CASSSAGTVFISPLHF

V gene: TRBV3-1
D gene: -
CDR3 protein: CASSQDVFGARETQYF

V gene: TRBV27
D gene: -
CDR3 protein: CASRNLGNYEQYF

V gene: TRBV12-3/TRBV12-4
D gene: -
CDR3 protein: CASSWDLFEGSPLHF

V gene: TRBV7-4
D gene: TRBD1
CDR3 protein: CASSPQTGDDEQYF

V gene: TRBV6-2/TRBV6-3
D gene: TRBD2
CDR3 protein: CASSPWGLAGLTDTQYF

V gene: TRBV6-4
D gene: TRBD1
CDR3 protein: CASSDSDRDTQYF

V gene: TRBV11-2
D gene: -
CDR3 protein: CASRQLGNTGELFF

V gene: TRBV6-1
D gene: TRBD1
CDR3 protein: CASTRGQIYNEQFF

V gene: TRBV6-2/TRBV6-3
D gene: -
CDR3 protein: CASSYSIVLRDEQFF

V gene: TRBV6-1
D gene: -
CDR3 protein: CASSAPPGALTGELFF

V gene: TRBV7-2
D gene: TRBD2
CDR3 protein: CASSSPLAGAPNEQFF

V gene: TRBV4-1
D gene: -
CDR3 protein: CASSQGPTRNEKLFF

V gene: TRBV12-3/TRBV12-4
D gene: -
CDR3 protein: CASSISYNEQFF

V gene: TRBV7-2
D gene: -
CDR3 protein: CASKGGGWAQNIQYF

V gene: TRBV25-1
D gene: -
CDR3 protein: CASSEGTFF

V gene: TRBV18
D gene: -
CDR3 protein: CASSPARTNEKLFF

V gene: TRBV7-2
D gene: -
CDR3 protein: CASSLSSGITGNTIYF

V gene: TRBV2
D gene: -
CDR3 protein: CASTGGRGQFF

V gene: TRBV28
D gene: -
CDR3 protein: CASSLRAARVREAFF

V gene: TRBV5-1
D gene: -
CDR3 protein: CASSLAGDLYNEQFF

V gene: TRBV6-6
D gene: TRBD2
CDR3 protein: CASSYLRLASSYNEQFF

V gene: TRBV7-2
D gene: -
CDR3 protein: CASSLVGGRDTEAFF

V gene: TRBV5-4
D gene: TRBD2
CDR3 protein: CASKEGLVPNTQYF

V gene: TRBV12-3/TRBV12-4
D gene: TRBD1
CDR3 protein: CASTLDRGTYGYTF

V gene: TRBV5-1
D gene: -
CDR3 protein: CASSSLGTHPYEQYF

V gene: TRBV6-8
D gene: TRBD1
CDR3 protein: CASSRTGTSYEQYF

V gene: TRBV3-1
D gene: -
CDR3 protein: CASTQVGYGYTF

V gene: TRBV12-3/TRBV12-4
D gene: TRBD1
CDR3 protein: CASRPLGDRGTDTQYF

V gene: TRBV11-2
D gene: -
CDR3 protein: CASSLYREGTEAFF

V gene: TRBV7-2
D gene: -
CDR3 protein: CASSRLGGATEAFF

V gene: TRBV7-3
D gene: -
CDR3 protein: CASSPPSVSDTGELFF

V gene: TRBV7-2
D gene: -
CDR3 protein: CASQLMGTSTDTQYF

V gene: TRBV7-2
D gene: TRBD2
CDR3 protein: CASSFSSGTLDTQYF

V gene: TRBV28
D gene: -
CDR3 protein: CASGTPASHYGYTF